The next 21 T cell receptor beta chains were all read from a single sample in a study of follicular helper T cells after annual influenza vaccination. Time point: 2014-2015 season, pre-vaccination. Sequenced by immunoSEQ multiplex PCR; TCRdb stores in-frame clones only, minus some. The data contain several thousand clones, about 80% of them singletons. Sequenced material: CXCR5+ CD38- circulating T follicular helper cells from blood, taken on the day of influenza vaccination. As to subset: circulating Tfh, non-naive CD4+CXCR5+PD-1+ (ICOS+CD38+ or ICOS-CD38-). These receptors were taken from an adult who received the influenza vaccine.

This chain joins TRBV30 and TRBJ2-7; tentatively, D is TRBD2 (6 bases). This CDR3 is built from 14 residues. Trimming took 2 bases from V and 4 from J, leaving 15 bases between them. Germline loops: CDR1 GTSNPN, CDR2 SVGIG (reference sequence). The CDR3 nucleotides read TGTGCCTGGAGTCCGGGACTGGGTGTTTACGAGCAGTACTTC. Its translation: CAWSPGLGVYEQYF.

This clone was observed a few times. The chain recombines TRBV7-8 with TRBJ2-7, with 13 bases that match TRBD2. The germline CDR1 and CDR2 sequences are SGHVS and FQNEAQ. Unmatched junction bases numbered 6, after V lost 5 bases and J lost 5 bases. The CDR3 runs to 15 residues. The CDR3 region has the DNA TGTGCCAGCAGCCGGACTAGCGGGAGTATGCACGAGCAGTACTTC. Protein sequence: CASSRTSGSMHEQYF.

The rearrangement uses TRBV5-5 and TRBJ2-3; the D gene is possibly TRBD1 (6 bases). Trimming shortened V by 4 bases and J by 2 bases, and 11 bases separated the two germline ends. CDR1 and CDR2 from the germline V gene are SGHKS and YYEKEE (reference sequence). This CDR3 is 14 amino acids long. This CDR3 reads CASSPGQHTDTQYF. CDR3 DNA: TGTGCCAGCAGCCCTGGACAGCACACAGATACGCAGTATTTT.

The chain uses TRBV11-2 and TRBJ2-2; maybe TRBD1 (5 bases). Per the germline V gene, CDR1 is SGHAT and CDR2 is FQNNGV. The V end lost 1 base, the J end lost 3 bases, and 12 bases lay between the germline ends. The length of the CDR3 is 16 residues. CDR3 coding DNA: TGTGCCAGCAGCTTAGTCCCGCAGGGATACACCGGGGAGCTGTTTTTT. Its translation: CASSLVPQGYTGELFF.

This chain connects TRBV28 to TRBJ1-2; 10 bases are a match to TRBD1. J was trimmed by 8 bases and V by 5 bases; bases with no gene match: 11. Looked up from germline, CDR1 is MDHEN and CDR2 is SYDVKM. This CDR3 comprises 15 residues. CDR3: CASSTQEDRGQGYTF. The DNA of the CDR3 is TGTGCCAGCAGTACCCAGGAAGACAGGGGGCAAGGCTACACCTTC.

The chain carries TRBV21-1 and TRBJ1-2. TRBV21-1 is labeled a pseudogene. The CDR3 has 15 residues. In DNA form, the CDR3 reads TGTGCCAGCAGCAGCCGGCCAGATACTAACTATGGCTACACCTTC. This translates into CASSSRPDTNYGYTF.

V is TRBV29-1 and J is TRBJ1-3, with D perhaps TRBD1 (5 bases). Germline CDR1 is SQVTM and CDR2 is ANQGSEA. Deletions cut 7 bases from V and 4 bases from J, with 17 bases between. CDR3 length: 14 residues. CDR3 region: CSAGRTGVGNTIYF. The CDR3 DNA reads TGCAGCGCCGGTCGTACGGGGGTAGGAAACACCATATATTTT. Based on the CDR3 plus reference TRBV29-1 and TRBJ1-3, the full variable domain is SAVISQKPSRDICQRGTSLTIQCQVDSQVTMMFWYRQQPGQSLTLIATANQGSEATYESGFVIDKFPISRPNLTFSTLTVSNMSPEDSSIYLCSAGRTGVGNTIYFGEGSWLTVV.

This clone was seen just once. The chain couples TRBV4-3 to TRBJ2-7; D is perhaps TRBD1 (6 bases). Trimming left V 2 bases short and J 3 bases short, with 14 bases between. Per the germline V gene, CDR1 is LGHNA and CDR2 is YSLEER. The CDR3 is 15 amino acids. The CDR3 spells CASSQFRTEYYEQYF. CDR3 nucleotide sequence: TGCGCCAGCAGCCAATTCAGGACAGAATACTACGAGCAGTACTTC.

This sequence joins TRBV18 and TRBJ2-5; TRBD2 matches 11 bases. The V and J ends lost 0 bases and 6 bases, in that order; junction bases with no gene match: 6. Germline V gene data show CDR1 as KGHSH and CDR2 as LQKENI. This CDR3 is built from 16 residues. Here the CDR3 reads CASSPPIAGGPKTQYF. The CDR3 nucleotides read TGTGCCAGCTCACCACCGATAGCGGGGGGGCCGAAGACCCAGTACTTC.

The chain combines TRBV5-1 with TRBJ2-5; 7 bases fit TRBD1. This CDR3 spans 15 amino acids. Per germline, CDR1 SGHRS and CDR2 YFSETQ. V trimming: 2 bases; J trimming: 2 bases; junction bases outside the gene matches: 6. CDR3 amino acids: CASSFEGAQQETQYF. In DNA, the CDR3 is TGCGCCAGCAGCTTTGAGGGGGCGCAACAAGAGACCCAGTACTTC.

The V and J genes are TRBV6-1 and TRBJ1-2, with unresolved D. The ends were cut back, 0 bases at V and 0 bases at J, with 14 bases in the middle. This CDR3 is 17 amino acids long. CDR1 and CDR2 (germline): MNHNS, SASEGT. CDR3 residues: CASSEALSPPANYGYTF. The DNA of the CDR3 is TGTGCCAGCAGTGAAGCGCTTTCTCCCCCGGCTAACTATGGCTACACCTTC.

The V and J genes are TRBV28 and TRBJ1-2; TRBD1 aligns across 7 bases. The CDR3 is made up of 15 amino acids. The germline V gene encodes CDR1 MDHEN and CDR2 SYDVKM. V lost 4 bases to trimming and J lost 0 bases; unmatched junction nucleotides: 5. The CDR3: CASSYNDRANYGYTF. The CDR3, as DNA: TGTGCCAGCAGTTACAATGACAGGGCTAACTATGGCTACACCTTC.

The chain has TRBV19 and TRBJ2-2; 9 nucleotides match TRBD1. This CDR3 comprises 14 residues. V was pared by 5 bases and J by 6 bases, with 4 bases of the junction left unmatched. The V gene's germline CDR1 is LNHDA and CDR2 SQIVND (reference sequence). CDR3 sequence (DNA): TGTGCCAGTAGTCAACAGGGGGCGGCCGGGGAGCTGTTTTTT. Translated: CASSQQGAAGELFF.

The chain carries TRBV19 and TRBJ2-5; 7 bases map to TRBD1. V lost 1 base, J lost 0 bases, and 5 bases stayed unmatched. This CDR3 spans 16 amino acids. CDR1 is LNHDA and CDR2 is SQIVND in the germline V gene (reference sequence). CDR3 loop: CASSIVGTADQETQYF. DNA for the CDR3: TGTGCCAGTAGTATAGTCGGGACAGCAGACCAAGAGACCCAGTACTTC.

The J gene is TRBJ1-2, the V gene TRBV21-1; the table's D call of TRBD1 was not tested on the DNA. TRBV21-1 is a pseudogene. There are 15 residues in the CDR3. The CDR3 DNA follows: TGTGCCAGCTCCTCCGGACAGGGAGAGTTGGAAGGCTACACCTTC. Translating gives CASSSGQGELEGYTF.

The chain joins TRBV4-2 to TRBJ2-7; TRBD1 matches at 9 bases. Looked up from germline, CDR1 is LGHNA and CDR2 is YNFKEQ. The CDR3 covers 14 residues. The V and J ends lost 4 bases and 2 bases, in that order; junction bases with no gene match: 3. In DNA, the CDR3 is TGTGCCAGCAGCCGGACAGGGGCGGCCTACGAGCAGTACTTC. Translation: CASSRTGAAYEQYF.

The rearrangement links TRBV14 to TRBJ2-7; 9 bases agree with TRBD2. This CDR3 comprises 17 residues. Germline V gene sequence: CDR1 SGHDN, CDR2 FVKESK. After removal of 3 bases from V and 4 bases from J, the junction contained 13 bases not matched to a gene. The CDR3 region has the DNA TGTGCCAGCAGCCAGGCACTTAGCGGGGGAGCCGATTACGAGCAGTACTTC. Protein product: CASSQALSGGADYEQYF.

This clone appeared a few times. The V gene is TRBV19, the J gene TRBJ2-7; D not resolved. Germline values: CDR1 LNHDA, CDR2 SQIVND (reference sequence). The CDR3 is 14 residues long. V shed 7 bases and J shed 1 base, with 14 bases lying between them. CDR3 protein: CASKDQTGSYEQYF. CDR3 bases: TGTGCCAGTAAAGACCAGACTGGGTCCTACGAGCAGTACTTC. The complete variable domain, with remaining parts taken from reference TRBV19 and TRBJ2-7, reads DGGITQSPKYLFRKEGQNVTLSCEQNLNHDAMYWYRQDPGQGLRLIYYSQIVNDFQKGDIAEGYSVSREKKESFPLTVTSAQKNPTAFYLCASKDQTGSYEQYFGPGTRLTVT.

The sample holds a few counts of this clone. This chain uses TRBV5-6 with TRBJ2-3; D unresolved. The V end was cut by 2 bases, the J end by 2 bases, with 6 bases between. The germline CDR1 and CDR2 sequences are SGHDT and YYEEEE. CDR3 length equals 13 residues. CDR3 region: CASSFSDTDTQYF. CDR3 in DNA: TGTGCCAGCAGCTTCTCAGACACAGATACGCAGTATTTT.

This chain uses TRBV5-4 with TRBJ2-7; D not certain. There are 10 residues in the CDR3. Deletions cut 6 bases from V and 2 bases from J, with 3 bases between. Germline CDR1 and CDR2: SGHNT and YYREEE (reference sequence). The CDR3 nucleotides read TGTGCCAGCAATCCCTACGAGCAGTACTTC. Translated, it gives CASNPYEQYF.

The chain employs TRBV18 and TRBJ1-4, with 7 bases that match TRBD1. CDR3 length equals 13 residues. V dropped 4 bases and J dropped 8; count of bases not matched to a gene: 4. CDR1 KGHSH and CDR2 LQKENI come from the germline V gene. The CDR3 coding sequence is TGTGCCAGCTCACGAGGACAGGAGGAAAAACTGTTTTTT. Protein product: CASSRGQEEKLFF.